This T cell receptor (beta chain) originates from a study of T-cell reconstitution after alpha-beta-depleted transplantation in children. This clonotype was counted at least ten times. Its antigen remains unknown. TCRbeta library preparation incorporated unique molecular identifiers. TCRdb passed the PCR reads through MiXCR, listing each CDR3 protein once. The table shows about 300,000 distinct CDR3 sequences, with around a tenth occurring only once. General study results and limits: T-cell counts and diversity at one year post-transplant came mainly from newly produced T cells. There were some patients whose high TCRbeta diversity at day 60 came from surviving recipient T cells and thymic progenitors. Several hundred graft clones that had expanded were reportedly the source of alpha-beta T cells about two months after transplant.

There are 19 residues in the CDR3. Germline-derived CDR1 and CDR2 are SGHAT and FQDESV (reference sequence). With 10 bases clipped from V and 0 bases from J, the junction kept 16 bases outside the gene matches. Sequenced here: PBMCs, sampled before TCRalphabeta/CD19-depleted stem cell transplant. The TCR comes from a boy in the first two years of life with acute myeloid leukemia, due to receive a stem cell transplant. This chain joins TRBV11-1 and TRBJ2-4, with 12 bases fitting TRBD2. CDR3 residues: CATQSGTSGLPLAKNIQYF. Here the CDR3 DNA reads TGTGCCACCCAATCCGGGACTAGCGGGCTTCCCCTAGCCAAAAACATTCAGTACTTC.